One and the same sample provided the 13 T cell receptor beta chains below, sequenced in a study of blood T cell repertoires in COVID-19. Measured with immunoSEQ multiplex PCR; TCRdb has only the in-frame clones, and not every one. The top ten clones hold more than 0.7% of a sample with 450,000 or so clones, 85% to 90% of them seen once. The sample taken for sequencing was peripheral blood. The source is a man between 18 and 35 years old with COVID-19, enrolled during active disease.

The V call is TRBV11-3, the J call TRBJ2-7; 7 nucleotides agree with TRBD2. CDR3 length equals 13 residues. The trim removed 5 bases at V and 3 bases at J, leaving 4 bases unmatched. Germline values: CDR1 SGHNT, CDR2 YENEEA. In DNA form, the CDR3 reads TGTGCCAGCAGCCGCCGGGGGGACTACGAGCAGTACTTC. Amino acids: CASSRRGDYEQYF.

The chain joins TRBV4-1 to TRBJ2-1, with a weak D call TRBD1 (6 bases). The ends were cut back, 6 bases at V and 9 bases at J, with 15 bases in the middle. Germline lookup yields CDR1 MGHRA and CDR2 YSYEKL. The CDR3 has 13 amino acids. CDR3 amino acids: CASSTGRTGEQFF. Here the CDR3 DNA reads TGCGCCAGCAGTACAGGGAGAACGGGTGAGCAGTTCTTC.

The chain employs TRBV15 and TRBJ2-7; 9 bases are shared with TRBD1. Losses at the gene ends were 5 bases for V and 5 bases for J; bases not matched to a gene: 4. The CDR3 covers 13 residues. CDR1 and CDR2 (germline): LNHNV, YYDKDF (reference sequence). CDR3 coding DNA: TGTGCCACCAGCTGGGACAGGGTTCACGAGCAGTACTTC. It codes for CATSWDRVHEQYF.

The chain has TRBV10-3 and TRBJ1-5, with 8 nucleotides matching TRBD1. The V gene's germline CDR1 is ENHRY and CDR2 SYGVKD. V dropped 6 bases and J dropped 4; count of bases not matched to a gene: 5. CDR3 length: 14 amino acids. CDR3 sequence reads: CAIRPTGENQPQHF. The CDR3 DNA reads TGTGCCATCAGGCCGACAGGGGAAAATCAGCCCCAGCATTTT.

The gene calls are TRBV4-1 and TRBJ1-5; TRBD1 aligns across 8 bases. The CDR3 runs to 15 residues. CDR1 and CDR2 (germline): MGHRA, YSYEKL. After removal of 6 bases from V and 6 bases from J, the junction contained 10 bases not matched to a gene. CDR3 sequence reads: CASRSLSGGRQPQHF. The CDR3, as DNA: TGCGCCAGCAGATCTTTATCAGGGGGCCGTCAGCCCCAGCATTTT.

This clone has only one observation. V and J are TRBV24-1 and TRBJ1-6; D uncertain. The germline V gene encodes CDR1 KGHDR and CDR2 SFDVKD. V lost 4 bases to trimming and J lost 8 bases, with 8 bases between them. CDR3 length: 13 amino acids. CDR3 amino acids: CATSDRWDSPLHF. CDR3 DNA sequence: TGTGCCACCAGTGACAGGTGGGATTCACCCCTCCACTTT.

This rearrangement joins TRBV6-5 to TRBJ1-6; 7 bases fit TRBD1. Germline-derived CDR1 and CDR2 are MNHEY and SVGAGI. The CDR3 is 13 amino acids. V shed 6 bases and J 10 bases; nucleotides not matched to a gene: 6. The CDR3 nucleotides read TGTGCCAGCAGCAAGACAGGGTCGTCACCCCTCCACTTT. It specifies CASSKTGSSPLHF.

The rearrangement uses TRBV10-2 and TRBJ2-1, with TRBD2 identical over 7 bases. Losses at the gene ends were 2 bases for V and 3 bases for J; bases not matched to a gene: 4. The germline V gene has CDR1 WSHSY and CDR2 SAAADI. The CDR3 is made up of 15 amino acids. CDR3 region: CASSEEGGLYNEQFF. The CDR3 DNA is TGCGCCAGCAGTGAGGAGGGAGGGCTCTACAATGAGCAGTTCTTC.

This chain connects TRBV5-1 to TRBJ2-2; no reliable D call. This CDR3 region has 16 residues. The V end lost 3 bases, the J end lost 0 bases, and 12 bases lay between the germline ends. Germline V gene data show CDR1 as SGHRS and CDR2 as YFSETQ. CDR3 in DNA: TGCGCCAGCAGCTCCGTCCCTCTAGCGAACACCGGGGAGCTGTTTTTT. As protein: CASSSVPLANTGELFF.

This clone was seen once. This chain connects TRBV7-8 to TRBJ2-3; TRBD1 might be the D (6 bases). This CDR3 comprises 14 residues. Germline V gene lookup returns CDR1 SGHVS and CDR2 FQNEAQ. Trimming removed 8 bases at V and 5 bases at J, with 17 bases between. This chain's CDR3 is CASGLQGPEDTQYF. The DNA of the CDR3 is TGTGCCAGCGGGCTTCAGGGGCCGGAAGATACGCAGTATTTT.

The rearrangement links TRBV5-1 to TRBJ1-1, with TRBD1 as a possible D gene (6 bases). This CDR3 has 15 residues. Deletions cut 2 bases from V and 3 bases from J, with 14 bases between. Germline V gene data show CDR1 as SGHRS and CDR2 as YFSETQ. The CDR3 protein is CASSLSRDTYTEAFF. DNA of the CDR3: TGCGCCAGCAGCTTATCCCGGGACACATACACTGAAGCTTTCTTT.

This chain joins TRBV5-1 and TRBJ1-2; 7 bases map to TRBD1. The germline gives CDR1 SGHRS, CDR2 YFSETQ. The CDR3 runs 15 residues. J gave up 7 bases and V 1 base, and 10 bases lay outside the gene matches. Here the CDR3 reads CASSLTQGQDGGYTF. CDR3 DNA: TGCGCCAGCAGCTTGACCCAAGGACAGGATGGTGGCTACACCTTC.

The chain couples TRBV5-1 to TRBJ1-4; 9 positions agree with TRBD1. V shed 1 base, J shed 7 bases, and the junction held 2 bases outside the gene matches. Germline assignment: CDR1 SGHRS and CDR2 YFSETQ. The CDR3 runs to 14 residues. The CDR3 nucleotides read TGCGCCAGCAGCTTGAGGACAGGGGTTGAAAAACTGTTTTTT. Protein product: CASSLRTGVEKLFF.